Each of the 22 T cell receptor beta chains below was sequenced from the same sample in a study of blood T cell repertoires in COVID-19. Clones were read by immunoSEQ multiplex PCR, and TCRdb kept only the in-frame ones, dropping some. The sample has more than 85,000 clones, 65% to 85% seen once. Specimen: peripheral blood. Every receptor here comes from a woman aged 60-70 years with acute or convalescent COVID-19.

The V and J genes are TRBV2 and TRBJ2-4; 8 nucleotides match TRBD1. CDR1 SNHLY and CDR2 FYNNEI come from the germline V gene. Losses at the gene ends were 7 bases for V and 3 bases for J; bases not matched to a gene: 8. This CDR3 is 15 amino acids long. The CDR3 spells CASNLQGAGKNIQYF. The CDR3 region has the DNA TGTGCCAGCAATCTCCAGGGGGCGGGCAAAAACATTCAGTACTTC.

The genes are TRBV4-2 and TRBJ2-2; TRBD1 matches 12 bases. This CDR3 has 18 residues. Trimming took 0 bases from V and 5 from J; bases not matched to a gene: 7. Germline V lookup: CDR1 LGHNA, CDR2 YNFKEQ. The CDR3 nucleotides read TGTGCCAGCAGCCAAGATTCGGGACAGGGGGCTCGAACCGGGGAGCTGTTTTTT. Amino acids: CASSQDSGQGARTGELFF.

This chain joins TRBV5-1 and TRBJ2-1; D is unresolved. The CDR3 is 12 residues long. V lost 0 bases, J lost 13 bases, and 11 bases lay in between. In germline, CDR1 is SGHRS, CDR2 YFSETQ. CDR3 amino acids: CASSLERDKQFF. Written as DNA, the CDR3 is TGCGCCAGCAGCTTGGAGAGAGATAAACAGTTCTTC. Together with reference TRBV5-1 and TRBJ2-1, the CDR3 gives the full variable domain: KAGVTQTPRYLIKTRGQQVTLSCSPISGHRSVSWYQQTPGQGLQFLFEYFSETQRNKGNFPGRFSGRQFSNSRSEMNVSTLELGDSALYLCASSLERDKQFFGPGTRLTVL.

The chain couples TRBV2 to TRBJ2-1; 7 bases map to TRBD1. Germline V gene sequence: CDR1 SNHLY, CDR2 FYNNEI. V was clipped by 4 bases and J by 7 bases; unmatched bases: 7. This CDR3 spans 14 amino acids. As DNA, the CDR3 is TGTGCCAGCAGTGTCGACAGGGTAACTAATGAGCAGTTCTTC. This gives the protein CASSVDRVTNEQFF.

CDR3 sequence: CARGANQPQHF. The CDR3 nucleotides read TGTGCCAGGGGGGCCAATCAGCCCCAGCATTTT. The chain uses TRBV3-1 (or the pseudogene TRBV3-2) and TRBJ1-5, with a tentative D call TRBD1 (6 bases). The germline V gene encodes CDR1 LGHDT and CDR2 YNNKEL (reference sequence). CDR3 length equals 11 residues. V lost 9 bases, J lost 3 bases, and 6 bases lay in between.

V is TRBV29-1 and J is TRBJ2-1, with 11 bases that match TRBD2. Looked up from germline, CDR1 is SQVTM and CDR2 is ANQGSEA. V trimming: 6 bases; J trimming: 4 bases; junction bases outside the gene matches: 8. CDR3 length: 15 amino acids. CDR3 nucleotide sequence: TGCAGCGTCGTTCTTCTAGCGGGGGGATACAATGAGCAGTTCTTC. Protein product: CSVVLLAGGYNEQFF.

The chain joins TRBV6-5 to TRBJ1-3, with no clear D. V was trimmed by 4 bases and J by 2 bases, leaving 12 bases between them. CDR1 is MNHEY, CDR2 SVGAGI, per germline. This CDR3 region has 15 residues. The CDR3 DNA sequence: TGTGCCAGCAGTTTAGGGATGGAGGCTGGAAACACCATATATTTT. It yields the protein CASSLGMEAGNTIYF.

The CDR3 is CASSLRQASTDTQYF. As DNA, the CDR3 is TGTGCCAGCAGCTTAAGGCAGGCTAGCACAGATACGCAGTATTTT. This chain links TRBV5-6 with TRBJ2-3; no clear D gene. The CDR3 extends over 15 amino acids. Germline CDR1 reads SGHDT; CDR2 reads YYEEEE. Trimming took off 2 bases at V and 0 bases at J, with 10 bases between the two ends.

The V gene is TRBV7-9, the J gene TRBJ1-4, with 10 bases that match TRBD1. V lost 2 bases and J lost 6; bases outside the gene matches: 3. This CDR3 spans 15 amino acids. Germline-derived CDR1 and CDR2 are SEHNR and FQNEAQ (reference sequence). Written as DNA, the CDR3 is TGTGCCAGCAGCTTAACGGGACAGGGGCATGAAAAACTGTTTTTT. Amino acid sequence: CASSLTGQGHEKLFF. The whole variable domain, remainder taken from reference TRBV7-9 and TRBJ1-4, is DTGVSQNPRHKITKRGQNVTFRCDPISEHNRLYWYRQTLGQGPEFLTYFQNEAQLEKSRLLSDRFSAERPKGSFSTLEIQRTEQGDSAMYLCASSLTGQGHEKLFFGSGTQLSVL.

The chain combines TRBV28 with TRBJ1-2; D not certain. The CDR3 contains 12 residues. The V gene lost 6 bases and the J gene lost 8 bases, with 13 bases spanning the gap. Germline V gives CDR1 MDHEN, CDR2 SYDVKM. CDR3: CASSQQWEGYTF. The CDR3 coding sequence is TGTGCCAGCAGCCAACAGTGGGAGGGCTACACCTTC.

The chain uses TRBV14 and TRBJ1-1; D call uncertain. CDR3 length: 13 residues. CDR1 and CDR2 from the germline V gene are SGHDN and FVKESK. The ends were cut back, 0 bases at V and 6 bases at J, with 8 bases in the middle. In DNA, the CDR3 is TGTGCCAGCAGCCAAGATCGGCGGTCTGAAGCTTTCTTT. This translates into CASSQDRRSEAFF.

This sequence joins TRBV7-9 and TRBJ2-5; a possible D gene is TRBD2 (6 bases). This CDR3 is 14 amino acids long. Trimming took off 3 bases at V and 1 base at J, with 9 bases between the two ends. Germline CDR1 reads SEHNR; CDR2 reads FQNEAQ (reference sequence). CDR3: CASSFVGSQETQYF. DNA of the CDR3: TGTGCCAGCAGCTTTGTCGGGAGCCAAGAGACCCAGTACTTC.

The chain combines TRBV12-3 or TRBV12-4 with TRBJ1-2; 7 positions agree with TRBD1. The CDR3 is 13 amino acids. The junction had 6 bases not matched to a gene; V was cut back by 6 bases and J by 5 bases. The CDR3 DNA reads TGTGCCAGCAGCAGAGGGACAGCTTATGGCTACACCTTC. Translated: CASSRGTAYGYTF.

The chain couples TRBV7-3 to TRBJ1-1, with no clear D. The CDR3 loop spans 13 amino acids. Trimming removed 2 bases at V and 1 base at J, with 5 bases between. Germline V lookup: CDR1 SGHTA, CDR2 FQGTGA. CDR3 DNA: TGTGCCAGCAGCTTAGAGAGGAACACTGAAGCTTTCTTT. This encodes CASSLERNTEAFF.

This chain uses TRBV9 with TRBJ2-3; D not resolved. This CDR3 has 15 residues. Germline V gene lookup returns CDR1 SGDLS and CDR2 YYNGEE. V was shortened by 1 base and J by 0 bases, with 9 bases between the two germline ends. CDR3 amino acids: CASSVNTISTDTQYF. Written as DNA, the CDR3 is TGTGCCAGCAGCGTAAACACCATAAGCACAGATACGCAGTATTTT.

V and J are TRBV7-6 and TRBJ1-4; D gene uncertain. V was trimmed by 5 bases and J by 8 bases, leaving 18 bases between them. The CDR3 spans 15 residues. CDR1 and CDR2 from the germline V gene are SGHVS and FNYEAQ. CDR3 loop: CASSITAVSGEKLFF. CDR3 bases: TGTGCCAGCAGCATAACAGCGGTCAGCGGGGAAAAACTGTTTTTT. The whole variable domain, remainder taken from reference TRBV7-6 and TRBJ1-4, is GAGVSQSPRYKVTKRGQDVALRCDPISGHVSLYWYRQALGQGPEFLTYFNYEAQQDKSGLPNDRFSAERPEGSISTLTIQRTEQRDSAMYRCASSITAVSGEKLFFGSGTQLSVL.

This clone has more than one count but fewer than ten. The same CDR3 is also encoded by other DNA sequences in this sample. The chain recombines TRBV4-2 with TRBJ2-7, with 9 bases identical to TRBD1. J lost 3 bases, V lost 1 base, and 1 base had no gene match. The CDR3 contains 14 residues. Germline CDR1 LGHNA, CDR2 YNFKEQ. In nucleotides, the CDR3 is TGTGCCAGCAGCCAAGGACAGGGGGACTACGAGCAGTACTTC. Amino acid sequence: CASSQGQGDYEQYF.

This chain joins TRBV11-2 and TRBJ1-1; no clear D. Deletions cut 0 bases from V and 5 bases from J, with 13 bases between. CDR3 length: 15 residues. CDR1 and CDR2 (germline): SGHAT, FQNNGV. The CDR3 DNA follows: TGTGCCAGCAGCTTAGACCCGGGTCCGTGGACTGAAGCTTTCTTT. This encodes CASSLDPGPWTEAFF.

The rearrangement links TRBV6-5 to TRBJ1-3; D call uncertain. The germline CDR1 and CDR2 sequences are MNHEY and SVGAGI. V lost 4 bases, J lost 2 bases, and 9 bases lay in between. The CDR3 contains 14 residues. The DNA for the CDR3 is TGTGCCAGCAGTTTAGACTCGCCTGGAAACACCATATATTTT. Residues: CASSLDSPGNTIYF.

The chain is built from TRBV4-2 and TRBJ1-2, with D uncertain. Germline V gene data show CDR1 as LGHNA and CDR2 as YNFKEQ. The germline V and J ends were trimmed by 0 bases and 0 bases, with 8 bases remaining between them. The CDR3 runs to 15 residues. CDR3 amino acids: CASSQDRGANYGYTF. The CDR3 nucleotides are TGTGCCAGCAGCCAAGATCGCGGGGCTAACTATGGCTACACCTTC.

V gene TRBV5-1 combines with J gene TRBJ2-2; D perhaps matches TRBD1 (6 bases). The CDR3 has 16 amino acids. CDR1 and CDR2 from the germline V gene are SGHRS and YFSETQ. Trimming removed 1 base at V and 0 bases at J, with 10 bases between. CDR3 nucleotide sequence: TGCGCCAGCAGCTTGTCACAGGGTTCGAACACCGGGGAGCTGTTTTTT. This gives the protein CASSLSQGSNTGELFF.

The J gene is TRBJ1-2, the V gene TRBV7-9, with 7 bases matching TRBD1. V shed 5 bases and J 8 bases; nucleotides not matched to a gene: 11. This CDR3 contains 14 residues. From germline, CDR1 is SEHNR and CDR2 FQNEAQ (reference sequence). CDR3 sequence (DNA): TGTGCCAGCAGCCGGACAGGTTTCGTGCAGGGCTACACCTTC. It yields the protein CASSRTGFVQGYTF.